The entry that follows covers one T cell receptor beta chain sequence. These data originate in a study of blood T cell repertoires in COVID-19. Study-level background: The study drew acute and convalescent COVID-19 samples from the United States, Italy and Spain. Sources were T cells, B-cell-depleted T cells, or PBMCs; the material itself was cDNA or gDNA.

CDR1 is SGHRS and CDR2 is YFSETQ in the germline V gene. The V segment lost 0 bases and the J segment 4 bases; nucleotides outside the gene matches: 5. CDR3 length equals 16 residues. The authors' processing: Counts of nucleated cells, estimated from reference gene primer amplification, were obtained. Generated by immunoSEQ multiplex PCR, the TCRdb table keeps only in-frame clones and is missing some. That table furnishes V, J and clone size, whereas the DNA furnished D and trimming. The data contain more than 300,000 clones, around 90% of them singletons. This sequence was found in a woman younger than 30 who had recovered from COVID-19. The material sequenced was peripheral blood. J is TRBJ2-2 and V is TRBV5-1, with 8 bases aligning to TRBD1. In DNA form, the CDR3 reads TGCGCCAGCAGCTTGGGGACAGGGCGTGGCACCGGGGAGCTGTTTTTT. Its protein product is CASSLGTGRGTGELFF.